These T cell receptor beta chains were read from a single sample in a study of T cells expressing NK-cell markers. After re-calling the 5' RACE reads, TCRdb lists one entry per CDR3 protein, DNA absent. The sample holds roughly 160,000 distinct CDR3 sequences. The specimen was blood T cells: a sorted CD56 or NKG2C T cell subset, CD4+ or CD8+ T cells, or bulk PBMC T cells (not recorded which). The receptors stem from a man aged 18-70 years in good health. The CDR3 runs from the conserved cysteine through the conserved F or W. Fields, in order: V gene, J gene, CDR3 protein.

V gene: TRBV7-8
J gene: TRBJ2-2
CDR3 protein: CASSEYSGTLSNTGELFF

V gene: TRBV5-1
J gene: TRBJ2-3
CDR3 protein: CASSLYGAGTTDTQYF

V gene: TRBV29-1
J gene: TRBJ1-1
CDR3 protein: CSVDRTVGPEAFF

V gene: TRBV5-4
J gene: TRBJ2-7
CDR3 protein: CASSLDGNEQYF

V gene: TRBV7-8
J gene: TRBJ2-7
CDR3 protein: CTSSLEGDGSYEQYF

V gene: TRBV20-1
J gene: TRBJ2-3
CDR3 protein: CSAPPTSVRTDTQYF

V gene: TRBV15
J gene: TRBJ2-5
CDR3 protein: CATSPTSTETQYF

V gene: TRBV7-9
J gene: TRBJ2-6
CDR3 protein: CASSSGQGPGTGANVLTF

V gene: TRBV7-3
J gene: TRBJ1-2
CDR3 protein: CASSLTKEGEGGYTF

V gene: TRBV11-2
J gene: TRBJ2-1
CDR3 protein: CASSPGQGWSPKYNEQFF

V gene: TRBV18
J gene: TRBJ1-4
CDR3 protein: CASSTWGNNEKLFF

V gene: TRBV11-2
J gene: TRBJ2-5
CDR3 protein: CASSPMYGGPTTQYF

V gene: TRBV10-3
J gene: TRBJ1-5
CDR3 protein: CAISAAGGPNSNQPQHF

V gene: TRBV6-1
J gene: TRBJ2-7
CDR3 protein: CASSPGQGDHEQYF

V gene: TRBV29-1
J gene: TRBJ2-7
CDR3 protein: CSAVAGGFSYEQYF

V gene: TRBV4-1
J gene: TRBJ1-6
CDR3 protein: CASAHTPGRTNSPLHF

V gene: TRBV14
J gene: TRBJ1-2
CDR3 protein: CASSQDSGGYGYTF

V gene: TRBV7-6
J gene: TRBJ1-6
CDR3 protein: CASSLDQGHYNSPLHF

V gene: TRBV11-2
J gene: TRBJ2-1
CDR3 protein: CASSLEPRGRVEQFF

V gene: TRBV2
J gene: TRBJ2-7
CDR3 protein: CASTTDSYEQYF

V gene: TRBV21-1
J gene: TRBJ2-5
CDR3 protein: CASSKSGGLQETQYF

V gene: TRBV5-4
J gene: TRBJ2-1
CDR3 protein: CASSLGRSSYNEQFF

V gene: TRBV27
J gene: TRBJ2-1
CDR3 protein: CASSLLQGAYNEQFF

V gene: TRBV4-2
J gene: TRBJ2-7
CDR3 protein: CASSQKARGTGEQYF